The next 27 T cell receptor beta chains were all read from a single sample in a study of cytomegalovirus exposure and HLA in healthy donors. This table comes from immunoSEQ multiplex PCR, and its TCRdb copy is limited to in-frame clones, with some not included. The data contain 200,000 to 250,000 clones, about nine tenths of them seen just once; the ten biggest clones take up about 2%. The specimen sequenced was PBMCs. All receptors come from a woman between 18 and 29 years old in good health and CMV-seropositive.

V and J are TRBV5-6 and TRBJ1-1, with D possibly matching TRBD1 (5 bases). The length of the CDR3 is 13 residues. The V and J ends lost 5 bases and 5 bases respectively, with 13 bases between them. Germline V CDR1 and CDR2: SGHDT, YYEEEE. In nucleotides, the CDR3 is TGTGCCAGCAGTCCGGGGGGGACGACTGAAGCTTTCTTT. Its translation is CASSPGGTTEAFF.

The genes are TRBV6-5 and TRBJ1-2; 7 nucleotides line up with TRBD1. The CDR3 extends over 14 amino acids. In germline, CDR1 is MNHEY, CDR2 SVGAGI. V dropped 5 bases and J dropped 8; count of bases not matched to a gene: 11. CDR3 nucleotide sequence: TGTGCCAGCAGTGGACCGGGACAGAAATACGGCTACACCTTC. Translation: CASSGPGQKYGYTF.

The chain is built from TRBV11-2 and TRBJ2-7; TRBD1 agrees at 7 bases. The CDR3 is 17 residues long. The germline V gene has CDR1 SGHAT and CDR2 FQNNGV. Unmatched junction bases numbered 14, after V lost 4 bases and J lost 2 bases. CDR3 coding DNA: TGTGCCAGCAGCTCTATGAGAGGGGGCGAATTAGCCTACGAGCAGTACTTC. This sequence encodes CASSSMRGGELAYEQYF.

The chain carries TRBV6-5 and TRBJ2-4; 7 bases map to TRBD2. Germline CDR1 and CDR2: MNHEY and SVGAGI. The junction had 6 bases not matched to a gene; V was cut back by 7 bases and J by 3 bases. This CDR3 has 14 amino acids. In DNA, the CDR3 is TGTGCCAGCACCCCGGGGGGTGGCAAAAACATTCAGTACTTC. This encodes CASTPGGGKNIQYF.

This chain connects TRBV2 to TRBJ2-1, with D possibly TRBD1 on 6 matching bases. The CDR3 is 14 residues long. The germline V and J ends were trimmed by 10 bases and 6 bases, with 19 bases remaining between them. Germline CDR1 reads SNHLY; CDR2 reads FYNNEI. The CDR3 coding sequence is TGTGCCATACAAGATTGGGGGCCGACCAATGAGCAGTTCTTC. Its protein is CAIQDWGPTNEQFF.

V usage is TRBV27 and J usage is TRBJ1-1, with 8 bases aligning to TRBD1. The ends lost 7 bases at V and 3 bases at J; junction bases unmatched: 7. In germline, CDR1 is MNHEY, CDR2 SMNVEV (reference sequence). This CDR3 comprises 14 residues. Here the CDR3 DNA reads TGTGCCAGCATCCTTCGACAGGGGTACACTGAAGCTTTCTTT. Its protein is CASILRQGYTEAFF.

The table lists this clone with a count of one. The J gene is TRBJ1-1, the V gene TRBV2; D uncertain. The V end lost 3 bases, the J end lost 1 base, and 6 bases lay between the germline ends. Germline V gives CDR1 SNHLY, CDR2 FYNNEI. The CDR3 has 13 amino acids. The CDR3 is CASSDEANTEAFF. For the CDR3, the DNA is TGTGCCAGCAGTGATGAGGCGAACACTGAAGCTTTCTTT.

This chain uses TRBV25-1 with TRBJ2-7, with D tentatively TRBD1 (5 bases). Germline V gene sequence: CDR1 MGHDK, CDR2 SYGVNS. The CDR3 spans 15 residues. The germline V and J ends were trimmed by 8 bases and 0 bases, with 17 bases remaining between them. The CDR3 bases are TGTGCCAGCCAGAGCCAGGGCGCCCCCTCCTACGAGCAGTACTTC. Residues: CASQSQGAPSYEQYF.

The chain couples TRBV5-1 to TRBJ2-6; TRBD1 matches 8 bases. Trimming cost V 0 bases and J 0 bases; bases outside gene matches: 8. Germline lookup yields CDR1 SGHRS and CDR2 YFSETQ. This CDR3 region has 19 residues. The CDR3 bases are TGCGCCAGCAGCTTGGGGGGGACAGGCCGTCTCTCTGGGGCCAACGTCCTGACTTTC. This translates into CASSLGGTGRLSGANVLTF.

The gene calls are TRBV19 and TRBJ2-5; TRBD2 aligns across 8 bases. Germline V CDR1 and CDR2: LNHDA, SQIVND (reference sequence). CDR3 length: 16 residues. The V gene end was trimmed by 1 base and the J gene end by 5 bases; junction bases not matched to a gene: 9. As DNA, the CDR3 is TGTGCCAGTAGTATAGGGTCACTAGCGGACGCGGAGACCCAGTACTTC. It specifies CASSIGSLADAETQYF.

The chain carries TRBV25-1 and TRBJ2-1, with TRBD2 identical over 9 bases. V trimming: 3 bases; J trimming: 5 bases; junction bases outside the gene matches: 5. This CDR3 has 15 residues. Germline loops: CDR1 MGHDK, CDR2 SYGVNS. DNA of the CDR3: TGTGCCAGCAGTGACATAGCGGGAGTCGACAATGAGCAGTTCTTC. Residues: CASSDIAGVDNEQFF.

The rearrangement uses TRBV19 and TRBJ1-1, with 7 bases identical to TRBD1. J gave up 1 base and V 5 bases, and 7 bases lay outside the gene matches. Germline V gene data show CDR1 as LNHDA and CDR2 as SQIVND (reference sequence). The CDR3 length is 15 residues. CDR3: CASSLPEGANTEAFF. The CDR3 DNA is TGTGCCAGTAGTCTTCCTGAGGGGGCGAACACTGAAGCTTTCTTT.

V gene TRBV19 combines with J gene TRBJ2-1; tentative D call: TRBD1 (6 bases). V was shortened by 0 bases and J by 5 bases, with 14 bases between the two germline ends. This CDR3 is 16 amino acids long. Germline loops: CDR1 LNHDA, CDR2 SQIVND (reference sequence). The chain's CDR3 is CASSIDLRGRNNEQFF. The CDR3 DNA follows: TGTGCCAGTAGTATAGATCTCAGGGGAAGGAACAATGAGCAGTTCTTC.

This CDR3 is CASSILPRQGSDEQYF. CDR3 in DNA: TGTGCCAGTAGTATACTCCCACGACAGGGGAGCGACGAGCAGTACTTC. V gene TRBV19 combines with J gene TRBJ2-7; TRBD1 agrees at 8 bases. Germline V gives CDR1 LNHDA, CDR2 SQIVND (reference sequence). The V gene end was trimmed by 2 bases and the J gene end by 5 bases; junction bases not matched to a gene: 11. The CDR3 has 16 residues.

The chain joins TRBV13 to TRBJ2-1; TRBD2 matches at 9 bases. Germline V lookup: CDR1 PRHDT, CDR2 FYEKMQ (reference sequence). CDR3 length equals 16 residues. V lost 0 bases and J lost 1; bases outside the gene matches: 1. CDR3 protein: CASSLGREGSYNEQFF. In nucleotides, the CDR3 is TGTGCCAGCAGCTTAGGGCGGGAGGGTTCCTACAATGAGCAGTTCTTC.

V and J are TRBV11-2 and TRBJ2-5; D is unresolved. The germline V gene has CDR1 SGHAT and CDR2 FQNNGV. V was pared by 0 bases and J by 2 bases, with 13 bases between. The CDR3 totals 16 residues. The CDR3 coding sequence is TGTGCCAGCAGCTTAGATGATCACTACTCGCAAGAGACCCAGTACTTC. Encoded protein: CASSLDDHYSQETQYF.

The V and J genes are TRBV5-1 and TRBJ2-1; 13 bases map to TRBD2. The germline V gene encodes CDR1 SGHRS and CDR2 YFSETQ. The CDR3 runs 14 residues. Trimming cost V 5 bases and J 5 bases; bases outside gene matches: 1. CDR3 coding DNA: TGCGCCAGCAGGGGGACTAGCGGGAACAATGAGCAGTTCTTC. It translates to CASRGTSGNNEQFF.

This clone was observed a handful of times. The chain has TRBV7-9 and TRBJ2-7; 9 bases are a match to TRBD2. The CDR3 has 15 amino acids. Germline values: CDR1 SEHNR, CDR2 FQNEAQ (reference sequence). The J segment lost 0 bases and the V segment lost 5 bases, leaving 5 bases of the junction unmatched. CDR3 sequence: CASSQETSGSYEQYF. CDR3 coding DNA: TGTGCCAGCAGCCAAGAGACTAGCGGCTCCTACGAGCAGTACTTC.

The chain links TRBV28 to TRBJ1-2; 7 bases fit TRBD1. Germline lookup yields CDR1 MDHEN and CDR2 SYDVKM. The V and J ends lost 4 bases and 2 bases, in that order; junction bases with no gene match: 1. The CDR3 is made up of 13 amino acids. This chain's CDR3 is CASSYRGNYGYTF. The CDR3, as DNA: TGTGCCAGCAGTTACAGGGGAAACTATGGCTACACCTTC.

V and J are TRBV30 and TRBJ2-7, with TRBD1 as a possible D gene (6 bases). V was cut by 3 bases and J by 5 bases, with 8 bases left in between. The V gene's germline CDR1 is GTSNPN and CDR2 SVGIG (reference sequence). This CDR3 is 11 amino acids long. CDR3 region: CAWSSGDEQYF. CDR3 coding DNA: TGTGCCTGGAGCTCAGGGGACGAGCAGTACTTC.

This clone has only one observation. Other DNA sequences in the sample encode the same CDR3. The V gene is TRBV6-5, the J gene TRBJ1-1; D unresolved. CDR3 length: 13 residues. V lost 0 bases and J 5 bases, leaving 7 bases between the germline ends. Germline values: CDR1 MNHEY, CDR2 SVGAGI. The CDR3, as DNA: TGTGCCAGCAGTTACTCAGGCGGGACTGAAGCTTTCTTT. It encodes CASSYSGGTEAFF.

The chain links TRBV28 to TRBJ2-1; 15 bases align to TRBD2. In germline, CDR1 is MDHEN, CDR2 SYDVKM. Trimming removed 5 bases from V and 0 bases from J; junction bases left unmatched: 11. This CDR3 is 20 amino acids long. The CDR3 DNA reads as TGTGCCAGCAGTCCAAGCCTCGGACTAGCGGGAGGGAGCTCCTACAATGAGCAGTTCTTC. Translated: CASSPSLGLAGGSSYNEQFF.

The gene calls are TRBV19 and TRBJ2-4; maybe TRBD1 (5 bases). The CDR3 is 14 residues long. Germline V gene sequence: CDR1 LNHDA, CDR2 SQIVND (reference sequence). Trimming cost V 6 bases and J 3 bases, with 12 bases left between them. The chain's CDR3 is CASRLDRNKNIQYF. In DNA, the CDR3 is TGTGCCAGTAGATTAGACAGAAACAAAAACATTCAGTACTTC.

V and J are TRBV28 and TRBJ1-4, with 9 bases that match TRBD1. The V and J ends lost 3 bases and 6 bases, in that order; junction bases with no gene match: 11. Germline V gene data show CDR1 as MDHEN and CDR2 as SYDVKM. This CDR3 has 17 residues. CDR3 DNA: TGTGCCAGCAGTTTCGGGTCGGGACAGGGTAGATATGAAAAACTGTTTTTT. It specifies CASSFGSGQGRYEKLFF.

The chain is built from TRBV9 and TRBJ2-7; D might be TRBD2 (5 bases). V lost 4 bases to trimming and J lost 2 bases, with 16 bases between them. Germline assignment: CDR1 SGDLS and CDR2 YYNGEE. The CDR3 runs to 15 residues. CDR3 bases: TGTGCCAGCAGCCCCGGACTGACCCGTACCTACGAGCAGTACTTC. Its translation: CASSPGLTRTYEQYF.

The chain joins TRBV7-9 to TRBJ1-4; D remains ambiguous. This CDR3 spans 16 amino acids. V was cut by 5 bases and J by 1 base, with 14 bases left in between. In germline, CDR1 is SEHNR, CDR2 FQNEAQ (reference sequence). In DNA form, the CDR3 reads TGTGCCAGCAGCCCGGGAGGCCCGTTAACTAATGAAAAACTGTTTTTT. This translates into CASSPGGPLTNEKLFF.

The rearrangement joins TRBV2 to TRBJ1-2; TRBD1 might be the D (5 bases). CDR1 is SNHLY, CDR2 FYNNEI, per germline. CDR3 size: 11 residues. Between the trimmed V and J ends, which lost 1 base and 8 bases, there was a span of 5 bases. CDR3 sequence: CASSEEGGYTF. The CDR3 region has the DNA TGTGCCAGCAGTGAAGAGGGGGGCTACACCTTC.